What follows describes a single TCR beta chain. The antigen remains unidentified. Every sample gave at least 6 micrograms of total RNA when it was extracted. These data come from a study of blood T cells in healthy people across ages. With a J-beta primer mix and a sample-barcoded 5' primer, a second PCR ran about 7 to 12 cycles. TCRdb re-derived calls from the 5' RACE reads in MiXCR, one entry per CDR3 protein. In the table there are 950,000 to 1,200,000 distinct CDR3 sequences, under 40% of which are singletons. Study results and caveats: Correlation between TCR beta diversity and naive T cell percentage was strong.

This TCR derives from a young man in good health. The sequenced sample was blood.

CDR3 nucleotides: TGTGCCAGCAGCCAGGGACAGGGGATCCAGCCCCAGCATTTT. This sequence encodes CASSQGQGIQPQHF. The chain joins TRBV3-1 to TRBJ1-5, with 10 positions matching TRBD1. V dropped 3 bases and J dropped 7; count of bases not matched to a gene: 3. There are 14 residues in the CDR3. CDR1 and CDR2 from the germline V gene are LGHDT and YNNKEL (reference sequence).